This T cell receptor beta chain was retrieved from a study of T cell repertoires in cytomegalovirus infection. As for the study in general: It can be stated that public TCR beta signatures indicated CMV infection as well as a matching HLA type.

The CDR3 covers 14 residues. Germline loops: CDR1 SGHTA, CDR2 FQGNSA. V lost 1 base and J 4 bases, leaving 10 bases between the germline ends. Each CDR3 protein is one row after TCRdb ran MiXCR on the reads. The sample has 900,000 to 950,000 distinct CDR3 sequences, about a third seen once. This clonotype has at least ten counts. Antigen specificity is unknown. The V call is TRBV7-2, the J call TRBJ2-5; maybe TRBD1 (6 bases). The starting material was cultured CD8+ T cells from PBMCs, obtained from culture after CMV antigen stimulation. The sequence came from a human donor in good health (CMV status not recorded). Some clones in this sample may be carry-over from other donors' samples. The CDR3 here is CASSLDRALETQYF. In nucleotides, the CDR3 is TGTGCCAGCAGCTTAGACAGGGCATTAGAGACCCAGTACTTC.